Listed here are 20 T cell receptor beta chains from one sample, sequenced in a study of immune cell composition in non-small cell lung cancer. Data came from immunoSEQ multiplex PCR; TCRdb stores just in-frame clones and leaves some out. The sample includes over 4,500 clones, less than 75% seen only once; the top ten take around 10%. Specimen: lung tumor tissue. The origin of the receptors is a human donor with non-small cell lung cancer.

This clone has just one count. This sequence joins TRBV6-1 and TRBJ2-7; no definite D call. Deletions cut 3 bases from V and 3 bases from J, with 21 bases between. Germline loops: CDR1 MNHNS, CDR2 SASEGT. The CDR3 is 17 amino acids. CDR3 nucleotides: TGTGCCAGCAGTGAGTTCCCAGAGGTCGTGTCGGACTACGAGCAGTACTTC. Its translation: CASSEFPEVVSDYEQYF.

This clone was counted a single time. The chain employs TRBV19 and TRBJ1-1, with D possibly TRBD1 on 5 matching bases. The CDR3 runs to 14 residues. Germline CDR1 reads LNHDA; CDR2 reads SQIVND (reference sequence). V lost 6 bases and J 0 bases, leaving 11 bases between the germline ends. The CDR3 DNA reads TGTGCCAGTAGGGACCGGGGGATGAACACTGAAGCTTTCTTT. Protein: CASRDRGMNTEAFF.

This clone is classed as medium-sized. The CDR3 loop is CASSQGEAGELFF. CDR3 bases: TGTGCCAGCAGCCAAGGAGAAGCCGGGGAGCTGTTTTTT. The chain is built from TRBV4-2 and TRBJ2-2; D is uncertain. CDR1 and CDR2 from the germline V gene are LGHNA and YNFKEQ. The CDR3 has 13 amino acids. V lost 1 base, J lost 6 bases, and 6 bases lay in between.

The V call is TRBV28, the J call TRBJ1-5, with TRBD1 matching 9 bases. Germline V gives CDR1 MDHEN, CDR2 SYDVKM. This CDR3 spans 14 amino acids. V shed 2 bases, J shed 6 bases, and the junction held 2 bases outside the gene matches. CDR3 DNA: TGTGCCAGCAGTTTAGGGACAGGGTTTCAGCCCCAGCATTTT. Protein: CASSLGTGFQPQHF.

J is TRBJ2-7 and V is TRBV6-5; no clear D gene. The CDR3 is 12 residues long. Germline loops: CDR1 MNHEY, CDR2 SVGAGI. V lost 2 bases, J lost 5 bases, and 7 bases lay in between. The CDR3 nucleotides are TGTGCCAGCAGTTACCCCCCTGACGAGCAGTACTTC. Encoded protein: CASSYPPDEQYF.

This clone was seen more than once but under ten times. The J gene is TRBJ1-4, the V gene TRBV5-1; 9 nucleotides line up with TRBD1. V was clipped by 4 bases and J by 5 bases; unmatched bases: 6. The CDR3 consists of 15 residues. The germline CDR1 and CDR2 sequences are SGHRS and YFSETQ. The CDR3 loop is CASSAGTGRNEKLFF. As DNA, the CDR3 is TGCGCCAGCAGCGCAGGGACAGGGCGGAATGAAAAACTGTTTTTT.

The chain has TRBV6-5 and TRBJ2-3; unclear D gene. Germline CDR1 reads MNHEY; CDR2 reads SVGAGI. Trimming pared 0 bases from V and 2 bases from J, leaving 6 bases between. The length of the CDR3 is 14 residues. The CDR3 here is CASSYSGFTDTQYF. The CDR3 DNA follows: TGTGCCAGCAGTTACTCCGGGTTCACAGATACGCAGTATTTT.

The chain employs TRBV6-5 and TRBJ2-7; tentatively, D is TRBD1 (6 bases). The CDR3 is made up of 14 amino acids. Trimming left V 2 bases short and J 4 bases short, with 12 bases between. From germline, CDR1 is MNHEY and CDR2 SVGAGI. The CDR3 is CASSYEKQGYEQYF. CDR3 coding DNA: TGTGCCAGCAGTTACGAGAAGCAGGGGTACGAGCAGTACTTC.

The V and J genes are TRBV6-8 and TRBJ1-5, with 7 bases aligning to TRBD1. The trim removed 4 bases at V and 2 bases at J, leaving 2 bases unmatched. Germline CDR1 is MNHGY and CDR2 is SAAAGT. The CDR3 is 14 amino acids. The CDR3 reads CASSFTGGNQPQHF. CDR3 DNA sequence: TGTGCCAGCAGTTTTACAGGGGGCAATCAGCCCCAGCATTTT.

V and J are TRBV10-3 and TRBJ1-2, with unresolved D. The V gene's germline CDR1 is ENHRY and CDR2 SYGVKD. The CDR3 loop spans 13 amino acids. V was shortened by 4 bases and J by 8 bases, with 14 bases between the two germline ends. For the CDR3, the DNA is TGTGCCATCAGTGTACCCGGGGATCAGGGCTACACCTTC. It codes for CAISVPGDQGYTF.

This chain connects TRBV7-2 to TRBJ2-2; a weak D match, TRBD2 (5 bases). The CDR3 runs to 15 residues. Trimming cost V 4 bases and J 3 bases, with 12 bases left between them. Germline CDR1 is SGHTA and CDR2 is FQGNSA. The CDR3 sequence is CASSSEARDTGELFF. The CDR3 DNA follows: TGTGCCAGCAGCTCCGAGGCGAGGGACACCGGGGAGCTGTTTTTT.

A note on this clone: Distinct nucleotide sequences in the sample also encode this CDR3. V usage is TRBV28 and J usage is TRBJ1-2; D possibly corresponds to TRBD1 (5 bases). The CDR3 is 12 amino acids. Trimming cost V 3 bases and J 5 bases, with 7 bases left between them. Germline-derived CDR1 and CDR2 are MDHEN and SYDVKM. CDR3 loop: CASSLAGYGYTF. The DNA for the CDR3 is TGTGCCAGCAGTTTGGCAGGGTATGGCTACACCTTC.

This sequence joins TRBV7-2 and TRBJ2-7; maybe TRBD1 (6 bases). The CDR3 extends over 13 amino acids. Trimming cost V 5 bases and J 3 bases, with 11 bases left between them. CDR1 is SGHTA, CDR2 FQGNSA, per germline. CDR3 sequence (DNA): TGTGCCAGCAGCCTAAGGACAGTCTACGAGCAGTACTTC. This gives the protein CASSLRTVYEQYF. Drawing the rest from reference TRBV7-2 and TRBJ2-7, the complete variable domain is GAGVSQSPSNKVTEKGKDVELRCDPISGHTALYWYRQSLGQGLEFLIYFQGNSAPDKSGLPSDRFSAERTGGSVSTLTIQRTQQEDSAVYLCASSLRTVYEQYFGPGTRLTVT.

The V and J genes are TRBV10-3 and TRBJ2-7; 9 bases line up with TRBD2. Germline V gene sequence: CDR1 ENHRY, CDR2 SYGVKD. Unmatched junction bases numbered 12, after V lost 7 bases and J lost 5 bases. The CDR3 is 15 residues long. CDR3 sequence (DNA): TGTGCCATCAAGGGACTAGCTCCCTCCAAGGACGAGCAGTACTTC. It specifies CAIKGLAPSKDEQYF.

This sequence joins TRBV30 and TRBJ2-7, with TRBD1 as a possible D gene (5 bases). The germline V gene has CDR1 GTSNPN and CDR2 SVGIG (reference sequence). Trimming shortened V by 3 bases and J by 5 bases, and 17 bases separated the two germline ends. This CDR3 spans 14 amino acids. CDR3 nucleotides: TGTGCCTGGAGGGGCCGGGCAGGGTCAGACGAGCAGTACTTC. Its translation is CAWRGRAGSDEQYF. The full variable domain, its missing parts supplied by reference TRBV30 and TRBJ2-7, is SQTIHQWPATLVQPVGSPLSLECTVEGTSNPNLYWYRQAAGRGLQLLFYSVGIGQISSEVPQNLSASRPQDRQFILSSKKLLLSDSGFYLCAWRGRAGSDEQYFGPGTRLTVT.

The V gene is TRBV9, the J gene TRBJ2-7; TRBD1 is a possible D gene (6 bases). Germline V lookup: CDR1 SGDLS, CDR2 YYNGEE. V was shortened by 0 bases and J by 3 bases, with 13 bases between the two germline ends. CDR3 length: 15 amino acids. CDR3 region: CASSVAPGDFYEQYF. CDR3 DNA sequence: TGTGCCAGCAGCGTAGCTCCAGGGGATTTCTACGAGCAGTACTTC.

The rearrangement links TRBV14 to TRBJ2-1, with 7 bases aligning to TRBD2. J was trimmed by 9 bases and V by 1 base; bases with no gene match: 9. Germline V gene lookup returns CDR1 SGHDN and CDR2 FVKESK. The CDR3 loop spans 15 amino acids. CDR3 protein: CASSQAIAGGVEQFF. The CDR3, as DNA: TGTGCCAGCAGCCAAGCAATAGCGGGTGGCGTTGAGCAGTTCTTC.

The V call is TRBV27, the J call TRBJ1-5; D gene uncertain. The V end was cut by 3 bases, the J end by 6 bases, with 12 bases between. The germline V gene encodes CDR1 MNHEY and CDR2 SMNVEV (reference sequence). This CDR3 has 14 amino acids. CDR3 residues: CASSFRGLGQPQHF. Written as DNA, the CDR3 is TGTGCCAGCAGTTTTCGGGGTTTAGGTCAGCCCCAGCATTTT.

This chain links TRBV5-1 with TRBJ1-1, with 7 nucleotides matching TRBD1. V lost 6 bases, J lost 1 base, and 12 bases stayed unmatched. The CDR3 runs to 16 residues. Germline CDR1 SGHRS, CDR2 YFSETQ. This CDR3 reads CASTPSIQGPNTEAFF. DNA of the CDR3: TGCGCCAGCACCCCTTCCATACAGGGGCCGAACACTGAAGCTTTCTTT.

The chain is built from TRBV5-4 and TRBJ1-1, with unresolved D. The V end lost 4 bases, the J end lost 5 bases, and 21 bases lay between the germline ends. CDR3 length: 16 residues. Germline V lookup: CDR1 SGHNT, CDR2 YYREEE (reference sequence). The CDR3 sequence is CASSETAGARWTEAFF. The CDR3 bases are TGTGCCAGCAGCGAAACCGCGGGCGCCCGGTGGACTGAAGCTTTCTTT.